This passage covers 13 T cell receptor beta chains from one sample sequenced in a study of response to subunit inactivated influenza vaccine. TCRdb reprocessed the RT-PCR reads via MiXCR and lists one record per CDR3 protein. Of about 650,000 distinct CDR3 sequences listed, approximately 14% are singletons. The material sequenced was PBMCs from blood, taken 11 to 12 days after vaccination. The receptor source for this set is a man aged 50-60 years who received an inactivated influenza vaccine.

The rearrangement joins TRBV6-6 to TRBJ2-2; the D call may be TRBD1 or TRBD2 (5 bases each). Trimming took 6 bases from V and 5 from J, leaving 10 bases between them. Germline CDR1 MNHNY, CDR2 SVGAGI (reference sequence). The CDR3 is made up of 13 amino acids. The CDR3 DNA follows: TGTGCCAGCAGACCGAGGGGTACCGGGGAGCTGTTTTTT. The encoded protein is CASRPRGTGELFF.

This clonotype was counted between two and nine times. The rearrangement joins TRBV6-9 to TRBJ2-3; TRBD1 is a possible D gene (6 bases). CDR3 length: 14 residues. CDR1 is MNHGY, CDR2 SVAAGI, per germline. V was trimmed by 11 bases and J by 0 bases, leaving 15 bases between them. The CDR3 DNA reads TGTGCCCCCCAGGGGCGGATAAGCACAGATACGCAGTATTTT. Its translation is CAPQGRISTDTQYF.

The gene calls are TRBV3-1 and TRBJ2-6; TRBD1 matches at 8 bases. The CDR3 runs to 21 residues. After removal of 1 base from V and 0 bases from J, the junction contained 14 bases not matched to a gene. Germline-derived CDR1 and CDR2 are LGHDT and YNNKEL (reference sequence). The CDR3 here is CASSQAQAWTGHSSGANVLTF. CDR3 DNA: TGTGCCAGCAGCCAAGCCCAAGCCTGGACAGGGCACAGCTCTGGGGCCAACGTCCTGACTTTC.

This clonotype was picked up a small number of times. V usage is TRBV19 and J usage is TRBJ2-7; 7 bases map to TRBD1. J was trimmed by 5 bases and V by 6 bases; bases with no gene match: 10. This CDR3 region has 14 residues. Germline CDR1 LNHDA, CDR2 SQIVND (reference sequence). Here the CDR3 DNA reads TGTGCCAGTAGCGATACAGGGGCTCGAAACGAGCAGTACTTC. Translating it yields CASSDTGARNEQYF.

The rearrangement uses TRBV7-2 and TRBJ2-7; 8 bases match TRBD2. The germline gives CDR1 SGHTA, CDR2 FQGNSA. CDR3 size: 16 residues. The V gene end was trimmed by 2 bases and the J gene end by 3 bases; junction bases not matched to a gene: 9. This CDR3 is CASSLFIAGGYYEQYF. The CDR3 nucleotides are TGTGCCAGCAGCTTATTTATCGCGGGGGGATACTACGAGCAGTACTTC.

The gene calls are TRBV20-1 and TRBJ2-4, with D possibly being TRBD1 (5 bases). The V end lost 1 base, the J end lost 0 bases, and 7 bases lay between the germline ends. Germline values: CDR1 DFQATT, CDR2 SNEGSKA (reference sequence). The CDR3 loop spans 14 amino acids. CDR3: CSARGQLAKNIQYF. The CDR3, as DNA: TGCAGTGCTAGAGGACAGTTAGCCAAAAACATTCAGTACTTC.

This clonotype was found a few times. This sequence joins TRBV25-1 and TRBJ2-2, with D possibly called TRBD1 or TRBD2 (5 bases each). V lost 1 base to trimming and J lost 2 bases, with 8 bases between them. This CDR3 region has 15 residues. CDR1 and CDR2 from the germline V gene are MGHDK and SYGVNS. For the CDR3, the DNA is TGTGCCAGCAGTGAATGGGGACGAAACACCGGGGAGCTGTTTTTT. It is translated as CASSEWGRNTGELFF.

This chain connects TRBV5-1 to TRBJ2-1; TRBD1 aligns across 11 bases. Per germline, CDR1 SGHRS and CDR2 YFSETQ. The CDR3 loop spans 15 amino acids. The junction had 5 bases not matched to a gene; V was cut back by 1 base and J by 8 bases. Written as DNA, the CDR3 is TGCGCCAGCAGCTTGTTAGGACAGGGGGCTTATGAGCAGTTCTTC. Translation gives CASSLLGQGAYEQFF.

The chain links TRBV4-1 to TRBJ2-3; 8 bases map to TRBD2. Unmatched junction bases numbered 10, after V lost 0 bases and J lost 5 bases. There are 17 residues in the CDR3. The germline V gene encodes CDR1 MGHRA and CDR2 YSYEKL. The CDR3, as DNA: TGCGCCAGCAGCCAAGATCGGGCCGGGGGGGTGTTAGATACGCAGTATTTT. Protein product: CASSQDRAGGVLDTQYF.

Only a few counts were recorded for this clonotype. This sequence joins TRBV18 and TRBJ2-7, with 7 bases identical to TRBD1. CDR1 and CDR2 (germline): KGHSH, LQKENI. Trimming at V came to 0 bases and at J to 1 base, leaving 6 bases not matched to a gene. This CDR3 spans 16 amino acids. The CDR3 DNA is TGTGCCAGCTCACCACCGAGGACAGGACAGTCCTACGAGCAGTACTTC. Translation: CASSPPRTGQSYEQYF.

The genes are TRBV11-1 and TRBJ2-1; 10 bases line up with TRBD2. CDR1 and CDR2 from the germline V gene are SGHAT and FQDESV (reference sequence). With 1 base clipped from V and 10 bases from J, the junction kept 10 bases outside the gene matches. This CDR3 spans 16 amino acids. This CDR3 is CASSLEGLAGAREQFF. CDR3 nucleotides: TGTGCCAGCAGCTTAGAGGGTCTAGCGGGAGCGCGGGAGCAGTTCTTC.

Only a few counts were recorded for this clonotype. V and J are TRBV11-2 and TRBJ2-1; 7 positions agree with TRBD2. V lost 7 bases and J lost 8; bases outside the gene matches: 5. The CDR3 has 12 amino acids. Germline V CDR1 and CDR2: SGHAT, FQNNGV. This CDR3 is CASTPRGDEQFF. CDR3 DNA sequence: TGTGCCAGCACTCCTCGGGGGGATGAGCAGTTCTTC.

This sequence joins TRBV4-3 and TRBJ1-3; 7 bases are shared with TRBD1. Germline V gene data show CDR1 as LGHNA and CDR2 as YSLEER. The CDR3 has 14 amino acids. The ends lost 0 bases at V and 8 bases at J; junction bases unmatched: 4. Here the CDR3 DNA reads TGCGCCAGCAGCCAAGATGGCAGGGGGGACACCATATATTTT. This codes for CASSQDGRGDTIYF.